This T cell receptor beta chain was profiled in a study of control samples from healthy donors and cancer patients. The CDR3 runs to 18 residues. CDR1 MGHRA and CDR2 YSYEKL come from the germline V gene. V was clipped by 0 bases and J by 0 bases, with 15 bases between them. Clones were read by immunoSEQ multiplex PCR, and TCRdb kept only the in-frame ones, dropping some. The data hold roughly 150,000 clones, with roughly 89% observed a single time. The source of this sequence is a man aged 25 to 40 in good health. Material for sequencing was blood. The chain combines TRBV4-1 with TRBJ2-1; D remains unclear. The CDR3 nucleotides read TGCGCCAGCAGCCAAGATCCGTTAGCTTCGAGCTCCTACAATGAGCAGTTCTTC. Translation: CASSQDPLASSSYNEQFF.